The 3 T cell receptor beta chains given below trace back to one sample, sequenced in a study of beta chain features in type 1 diabetes. Every bit of the isolated RNA underwent reverse transcription, so sequencing read expressed TCRB transcripts. Clones were sequenced by immunoSEQ multiplex PCR, and TCRdb holds only the in-frame ones, with some missing. Seen here are 120,000 to 150,000 clones, less than 9% observed once, and the top ten hold roughly 1.5%. The material sequenced was central memory CD4+ T cells from blood. These receptors were obtained from a woman younger than 45 in good health.

The chain recombines TRBV30 with TRBJ2-3; D is possibly TRBD1 (6 bases). This CDR3 spans 13 amino acids. Trimming pared 2 bases from V and 2 bases from J, leaving 8 bases between. Per germline, CDR1 GTSNPN and CDR2 SVGIG (reference sequence). The chain's CDR3 is CAWSQGNTDTQYF. In DNA form, the CDR3 reads TGTGCCTGGAGTCAGGGGAACACAGATACGCAGTATTTT.

The chain has TRBV11-2 and TRBJ2-6; D not resolved. Deletions cut 1 base from V and 2 bases from J, with 12 bases between. Germline V gene sequence: CDR1 SGHAT, CDR2 FQNNGV. The CDR3 covers 17 residues. The CDR3: CASSLARHSPGANVLTF. Here the CDR3 DNA reads TGTGCCAGCAGCTTAGCCCGACACTCTCCTGGGGCCAACGTCCTGACTTTC.

This clone was seen a handful of times. This chain joins TRBV7-8 and TRBJ1-1, with no clear D. V lost 4 bases and J lost 0, with 9 bases in between. The CDR3 consists of 14 residues. Germline values: CDR1 SGHVS, CDR2 FQNEAQ. The CDR3 nucleotides are TGTGCCAGCAGCTCATCTGAGGTGAACACTGAAGCTTTCTTT. This sequence encodes CASSSSEVNTEAFF.